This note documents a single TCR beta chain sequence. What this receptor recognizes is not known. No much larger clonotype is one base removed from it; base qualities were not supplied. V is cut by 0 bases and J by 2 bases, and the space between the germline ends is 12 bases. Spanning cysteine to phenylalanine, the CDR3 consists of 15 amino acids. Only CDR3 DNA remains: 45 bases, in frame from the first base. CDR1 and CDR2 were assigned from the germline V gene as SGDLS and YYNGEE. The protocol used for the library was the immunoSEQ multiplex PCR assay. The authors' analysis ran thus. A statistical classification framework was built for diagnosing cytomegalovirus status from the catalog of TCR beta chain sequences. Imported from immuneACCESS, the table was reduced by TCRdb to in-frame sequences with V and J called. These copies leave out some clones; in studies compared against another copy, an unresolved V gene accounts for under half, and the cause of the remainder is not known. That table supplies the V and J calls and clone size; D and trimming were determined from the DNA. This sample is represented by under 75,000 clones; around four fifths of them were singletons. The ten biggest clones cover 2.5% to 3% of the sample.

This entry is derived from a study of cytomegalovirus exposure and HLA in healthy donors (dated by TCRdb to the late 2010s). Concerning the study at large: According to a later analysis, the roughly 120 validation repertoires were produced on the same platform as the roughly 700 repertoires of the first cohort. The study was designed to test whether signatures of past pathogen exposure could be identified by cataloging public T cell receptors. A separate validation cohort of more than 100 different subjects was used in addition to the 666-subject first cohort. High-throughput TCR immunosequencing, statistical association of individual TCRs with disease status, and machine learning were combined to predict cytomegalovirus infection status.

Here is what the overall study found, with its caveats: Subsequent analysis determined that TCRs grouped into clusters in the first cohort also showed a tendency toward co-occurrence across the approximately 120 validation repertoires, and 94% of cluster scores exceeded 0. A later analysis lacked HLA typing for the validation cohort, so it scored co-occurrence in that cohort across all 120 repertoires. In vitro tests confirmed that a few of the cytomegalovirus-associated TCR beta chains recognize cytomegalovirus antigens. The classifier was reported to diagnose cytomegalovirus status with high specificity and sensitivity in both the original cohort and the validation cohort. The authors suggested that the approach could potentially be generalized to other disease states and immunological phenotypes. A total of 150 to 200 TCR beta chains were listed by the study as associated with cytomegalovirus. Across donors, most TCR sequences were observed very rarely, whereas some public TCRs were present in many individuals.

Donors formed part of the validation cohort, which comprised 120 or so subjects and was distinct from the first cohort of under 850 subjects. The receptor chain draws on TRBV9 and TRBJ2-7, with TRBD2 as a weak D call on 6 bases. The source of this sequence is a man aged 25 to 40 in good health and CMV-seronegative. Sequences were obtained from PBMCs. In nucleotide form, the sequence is TGTGCCAGCAGCGTAGGTCCCGGCGGGGCCTACGAGCAGTACTTC. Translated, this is CASSVGPGGAYEQYF.